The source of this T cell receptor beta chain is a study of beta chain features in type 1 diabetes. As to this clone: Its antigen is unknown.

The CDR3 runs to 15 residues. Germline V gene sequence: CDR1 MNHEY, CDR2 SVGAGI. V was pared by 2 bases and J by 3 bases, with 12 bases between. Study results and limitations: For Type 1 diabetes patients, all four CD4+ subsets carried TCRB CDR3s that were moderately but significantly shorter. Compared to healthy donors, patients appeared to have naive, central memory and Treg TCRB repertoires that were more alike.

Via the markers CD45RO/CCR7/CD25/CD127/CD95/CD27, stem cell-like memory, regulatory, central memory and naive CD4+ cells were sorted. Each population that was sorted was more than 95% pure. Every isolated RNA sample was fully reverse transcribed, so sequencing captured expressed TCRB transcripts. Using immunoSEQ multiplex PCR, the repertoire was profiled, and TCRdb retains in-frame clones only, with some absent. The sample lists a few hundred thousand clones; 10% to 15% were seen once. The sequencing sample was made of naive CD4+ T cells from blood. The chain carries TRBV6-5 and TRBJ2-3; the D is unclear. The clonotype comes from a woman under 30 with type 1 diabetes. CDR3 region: CASSYAGGSTDTQYF. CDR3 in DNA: TGTGCCAGCAGTTACGCTGGCGGCTCGACAGATACGCAGTATTTT.